The T cell receptor beta chain described here comes from a study of response to subunit inactivated influenza vaccine. The CDR3 covers 13 residues. Deletions cut 3 bases from V and 14 bases from J, with 18 bases between. From the RT-PCR reads, TCRdb called clonotypes with MiXCR, one entry per CDR3 protein. The data show about 540,000 distinct CDR3 sequences, approximately 24% seen once. This same sample was also part of a study on T cells expressing NK-cell markers. As that study records: 5'RACE template switching with UMIs generated TCR beta cDNA.

This TCR derives from a man aged 50 to 60 who received an inactivated influenza vaccine. V gene TRBV12-3 or TRBV12-4 combines with J gene TRBJ2-3; the D gene is possibly TRBD2 (6 bases). Sequences were derived from CD4+ T cells sorted from PBMCs, sampled about 11 days after vaccination. CDR3 residues: CASSLGLVETGYF. The CDR3 DNA sequence: TGTGCCAGCAGTTTGGGACTTGTTGAGACGGGGTATTTT.